The 7 T cell receptor beta chains in this list originate from one sample, sequenced in a study of blood T cell repertoires in COVID-19. The repertoire was sequenced with immunoSEQ multiplex PCR; TCRdb's copy has only in-frame clones and lacks some. The repertoire includes hundreds of thousands of clones, over 75% of them detected once, and more than 0.55% sits in the top ten. The sample was peripheral blood. Receptor source: a human donor in a cohort sampled during active COVID-19.

This rearrangement joins TRBV28 to TRBJ2-2; perhaps TRBD2 as D (5 bases). The CDR3 covers 12 residues. Germline lookup yields CDR1 MDHEN and CDR2 SYDVKM. CDR3 coding DNA: TGTGCTTTGGGAGCGAACACCGGGGAGCTGTTTTTT. Amino acid sequence: CALGANTGELFF.

This clone showed up just a few times. This rearrangement joins TRBV6-2 or TRBV6-3 to TRBJ1-2; D is uncertain. Trimming left V 5 bases short and J 3 bases short, with 7 bases between. The CDR3 loop spans 12 amino acids. CDR1 is MNHEY and CDR2 is SVGEGT in the germline V gene. The CDR3 loop reads CASSRLDYGYTF. As DNA, the CDR3 is TGTGCCAGCAGTCGACTAGACTATGGCTACACCTTC.

This chain connects TRBV27 to TRBJ2-7; tentative D call: TRBD1 (6 bases). This CDR3 contains 17 residues. The germline CDR1 and CDR2 sequences are MNHEY and SMNVEV (reference sequence). V lost 5 bases, J lost 4 bases, and 24 bases lay in between. The CDR3 spells CASSLRGTQWRKYEQYF. For the CDR3, the DNA is TGTGCCAGCAGTCTGCGAGGGACACAGTGGAGGAAGTACGAGCAGTACTTC.

The chain recombines TRBV6-2 or TRBV6-3 with TRBJ1-6; tentatively, D is TRBD1 (5 bases). Per the germline V gene, CDR1 is MNHEY and CDR2 is SVGEGT. The CDR3 contains 16 residues. Trimming pared 2 bases from V and 7 bases from J, leaving 15 bases between. CDR3 DNA sequence: TGTGCCAGCAGTTACCACGGACAAGGGCAAAATTCACCCCTCCACTTT. Its translation: CASSYHGQGQNSPLHF.

The chain joins TRBV29-1 to TRBJ2-7; the D is unclear. The germline V gene encodes CDR1 SQVTM and CDR2 ANQGSEA. V was trimmed by 3 bases and J by 3 bases, leaving 6 bases between them. This CDR3 has 11 residues. In nucleotides, the CDR3 is TGCAGCGTTGAGAACAGCTACGAGCAGTACTTC. This codes for CSVENSYEQYF.

The genes are TRBV4-3 and TRBJ2-1; 12 bases fit TRBD1. The CDR3 sequence is 17 residues long. Trimming took 2 bases from V and 7 from J; bases not matched to a gene: 9. Germline V gene lookup returns CDR1 LGHNA and CDR2 YSLEER. CDR3 sequence reads: CASSQHSGTGGVNEQFF. The CDR3 nucleotides are TGCGCCAGCAGCCAACACTCCGGGACAGGGGGCGTGAATGAGCAGTTCTTC.

The chain couples TRBV4-3 to TRBJ2-7, with TRBD1 as a possible D gene (6 bases). V was clipped by 1 base and J by 2 bases, with 9 bases between them. CDR1 and CDR2 from the germline V gene are LGHNA and YSLEER. The CDR3 covers 14 residues. CDR3 coding DNA: TGCGCCAGCAGCCAAGGGACAGAGACCTACGAGCAGTACTTC. It is translated as CASSQGTETYEQYF.